This T cell receptor (beta chain) was sequenced during a study of T cell repertoires in cytomegalovirus infection. Points from the study as a whole: Identification of carriers of CMV plus the relevant HLA was achieved through cumulative public TCR beta family frequency. The ex vivo response was dominated by HLA-C-restricted CMV-specific TCR beta clonotypes.

Regarding this clonotype: Its antigen is not known.

This CDR3 comprises 18 residues. Germline CDR1 reads LGHNT; CDR2 reads FRNRAP. V trimming: 3 bases; J trimming: 4 bases; junction bases outside the gene matches: 16. MiXCR was run by TCRdb on the reads, yielding one entry per CDR3 protein. Of some 97,000 distinct CDR3 sequences in the sample, around 22% are singletons; the top ten hold 39%. Material: CD8+ T cells from PBMCs. The chain recombines TRBV12-5 with TRBJ2-3; 7 nucleotides agree with TRBD1. This clonotype was sampled from a human donor in good health (CMV status not recorded). Some clones in this sample may be carry-over from other donors' samples. The DNA for the CDR3 is TGTGCTAGTGGTTTCGTGGCGTTCGAGGGACAGTCGCCAGATACGCAGTATTTT. Translation gives CASGFVAFEGQSPDTQYF.